This T cell receptor (beta chain) was sequenced in a study of cytomegalovirus exposure and HLA in healthy donors. Study-level points and caveats: Cytomegalovirus-associated TCR beta chains were listed, numbering over 150.

Primers for the PCR totalled 60 Vbeta and 13 Jbeta. This table comes from immunoSEQ multiplex PCR, and its TCRdb copy is limited to in-frame clones, with some not included. Of about 200,000 clones in the sample, 70% to 80% were seen once. As for this clone: Its target is not known.

The CDR3 has 13 amino acids. Germline lookup yields CDR1 MNHEY and CDR2 SVGAGI. Trimming cost V 7 bases and J 2 bases, with 11 bases left between them. Healthy bone marrow donors made up the donor group. The chain couples TRBV6-5 to TRBJ1-1; D uncertain. Sequenced material: PBMCs. The TCR was taken from a male donor in good health and CMV-seropositive. For the CDR3, the DNA is TGTGCCAGCACCCTTCACTTAAACACTGAAGCTTTCTTT. It specifies CASTLHLNTEAFF.